The rows below give T cell receptor beta chains drawn from one sample of a study of blood T cell repertoires in COVID-19. This table comes from immunoSEQ multiplex PCR, and its TCRdb copy is limited to in-frame clones, with some not included. The sample gives 87,000 or so clones, 75% to 90% of which show up once; approximately 2.9% is in the top ten. The specimen was peripheral blood. These TCRs come from a woman in her forties or fifties with active or convalescent COVID-19. CDR3s include the opening cysteine and the closing phenylalanine or tryptophan.

V: TRBV18
J: TRBJ1-2
CDR3: CASSQDRGYGYTF

V: TRBV5-5
J: TRBJ1-2
CDR3: CASSLIRGNYGYTF

V: TRBV30
J: TRBJ1-2
CDR3: CAWSGGSGTGATGYTF

V: TRBV27
J: TRBJ1-6
CDR3: CASSSTANNSPLHF

V: TRBV18
J: TRBJ2-2
CDR3: CASSPGTGNTGELFF

V: TRBV7-9
J: TRBJ2-7
CDR3: CASSLVAGYEQYF

V: TRBV3-1/TRBV3-2
J: TRBJ2-3
CDR3: CASSHQRGFPDTQYF

V: TRBV15
J: TRBJ1-1
CDR3: CATSISGQGGTEAFF

V: TRBV6-5
J: TRBJ1-4
CDR3: CAGGRTAKEKLFF

V: TRBV6-5
J: TRBJ1-1
CDR3: CASLWTGLNTEAFF

V: TRBV27
J: TRBJ1-4
CDR3: CASSLRREAATNEKLFF

V: TRBV7-9
J: TRBJ1-3
CDR3: CASSFAGTGLSGNTIYF

V: TRBV6-5
J: TRBJ1-5
CDR3: CASRTDTRNQPQHF

V: TRBV19
J: TRBJ2-7
CDR3: CASSGGPYEQYF

V: TRBV14
J: TRBJ1-2
CDR3: CASSQQTGFYGYTF

V: TRBV6-5
J: TRBJ1-1
CDR3: CASSLIGATEAFF

V: TRBV3-1/TRBV3-2
J: TRBJ2-5
CDR3: CASSPQWGEETQYF

V: TRBV6-9
J: TRBJ2-6
CDR3: CASSCPGQGFSGANVLTF